This T cell receptor beta chain was retrieved from a study of graft-versus-host responses after intestinal transplantation. Study details: Anti-thymocyte globulin served as induction for all recipients, who then took tacrolimus and steroids for three to four years.

On this clone: The antigen remains unidentified.

Sequencing was performed with immunoSEQ multiplex PCR; in TCRdb, only in-frame clones are kept and a portion is missing. The sample includes tens of thousands of clones, roughly 89% of them seen just once. Study-wide results and caveats: Analysis identified GvH clones in recipient marrow, with some appearing first in ileum or blood. Those patients showing graft-donor T cell macrochimerism displayed high graft-versus-host to host-versus-graft clonal ratios in allografts.

The material sequenced was unstimulated CD4+ T cells sorted from spleen or lymph node cells, taken before intestinal transplant. The clonotype comes from a human donor who received an intestinal transplant.

The CDR3: CASSLTSGRTGELFF. The CDR3 DNA reads as TGCGCCAGCAGCTTGACTAGCGGGAGGACCGGGGAGCTGTTTTTT. The V gene is TRBV5-1, the J gene TRBJ2-2; 12 nucleotides match TRBD2. Germline trimming cut 1 base from V and 5 bases from J; bases unmatched to any gene: 0. CDR1 and CDR2 from the germline V gene are SGHRS and YFSETQ. This CDR3 is 15 amino acids long.